The present entry profiles one T cell receptor beta chain with its context. Its antigen is still unknown. The data were taken from a study of shared clonotypes between healthy human individuals. Study-level information: Used for every donor were three CD4 naive, three CD4 memory, two CD8 naive and one CD8 memory plate.

The CDR3 spans 15 residues. The junction had 11 bases not matched to a gene; V was cut back by 6 bases and J by 5 bases. CDR1 is MNHEY and CDR2 is SMNVEV in the germline V gene (reference sequence). Sequencing was performed with immunoSEQ multiplex PCR; in TCRdb, only in-frame clones are kept and a portion is missing. The table has around 1.1 million clones, 70% to 85% seen once; the top ten hold approximately 0.95%. Whole-study results and caveats: Non-shared clonotypes showed lower generation probabilities than clonotypes common to all four donors. Larger estimated richness was generally recorded for naive subsets relative to memory subsets.

Sample: memory CD4+ T cells from PBMCs. Noted subset: CD45RA-negative fraction. This clonotype was sampled from a young man in good health. Some clones in this sample may be carry-over from other donors' samples. V usage is TRBV27 and J usage is TRBJ2-7; the match to TRBD1 covers 9 bases. The DNA for the CDR3 is TGTGCCAGCAGCCCTTTTGGGACAGGGTCGGACGAGCAGTACTTC. It specifies CASSPFGTGSDEQYF.